This is a list of T cell receptor beta chains from one sample in a study of T-cell memory formation after mild COVID-19. TCRdb processed the 5' RACE reads anew with MiXCR; each CDR3 protein has one entry. The sample yields roughly 110,000 distinct CDR3 sequences, over 10% seen once. The sample was PBMCs or a T cell subset sorted from them (not recorded which). All receptors come from an adult woman who had mild COVID-19 (a few samples of this study predate the infection). Cell type and time point are not known. Each CDR3 is given with its conserved first and last residue. The D gene is left open where the match is weak. Where a row states a size, it is once, few, many or the class of an expanded clone; other rows omit it.

j_call d_call v_call clone_size cdr3_aa cdr3_nt
TRBJ2-7 TRBD2 TRBV5-4 . CASSYQLAGGLEQYF TGTGCCAGCAGCTACCAACTAGCGGGGGGGCTCGAGCAGTACTTC
TRBJ2-1 . TRBV20-1 . CSARDAPSSHNEQFF TGCAGTGCTAGAGATGCACCTAGCTCCCACAATGAGCAGTTCTTC
TRBJ2-1 . TRBV4-3 . CASSQDKSYNEQFF TGCGCCAGCAGCCAAGATAAATCCTACAATGAGCAGTTCTTC
TRBJ2-3 TRBD2 TRBV4-3 few CASSQDLTSGRNANTQYF TGCGCCAGCAGCCAAGATCTGACTAGCGGGAGAAACGCAAATACGCAGTATTTT
TRBJ1-1 . TRBV25-1 few CASSEIGGFGAEAFF TGTGCCAGCAGTGAGATCGGGGGTTTCGGCGCTGAAGCTTTCTTT
TRBJ2-1 . TRBV7-6 many CASSLGVEQFF TGTGCCAGCAGCTTAGGGGTTGAGCAGTTCTTC
TRBJ1-1 . TRBV15 once CATSPISGASTEAFF TGTGCCACCAGCCCCATAAGTGGGGCAAGCACTGAAGCTTTCTTT
TRBJ2-3 TRBD1 TRBV4-1 . CASSQGQGVEDTQYF TGCGCCAGCAGCCAAGGACAGGGGGTGGAAGATACGCAGTATTTT
TRBJ2-7 TRBD2 TRBV7-9 . CASEAGASYEQYF TGTGCCAGCGAAGCGGGAGCCTCCTACGAGCAGTACTTC
TRBJ2-3 . TRBV4-3 many CASSLRPGGGTQYF TGCGCCAGCAGCCTTCGACCCGGAGGCGGTACGCAGTATTTT
TRBJ2-7 TRBD1 TRBV10-2 many CASSSGTGSHEQYF TGCGCCAGCAGCTCCGGGACAGGTTCCCACGAGCAGTACTTC
TRBJ1-1 . TRBV7-9 few CASSHRGGPGDTEAFF TGTGCCAGCAGCCATAGGGGAGGACCCGGGGACACTGAAGCTTTCTTT
TRBJ2-7 TRBD2 TRBV20-1 . CSAASGAYEQYF TGCAGTGCCGCGAGCGGGGCGTACGAGCAGTACTTC
TRBJ2-1 TRBD2 TRBV24-1 . CATSVSGSRNEQFF TGTGCCACCAGTGTGAGCGGGAGTAGGAATGAGCAGTTCTTC
TRBJ2-3 . TRBV5-8 many CASSDESDTQYF TGTGCCAGCAGCGATGAGAGCGATACGCAGTATTTT
TRBJ2-3 . TRBV5-4 few CASSWTDYTDTQYF TGTGCCAGCAGCTGGACCGATTACACAGATACGCAGTATTTT
TRBJ2-1 . TRBV6-5 . CASRGVGPEQFF TGTGCCAGCAGGGGGGTAGGGCCTGAGCAGTTCTTC
TRBJ2-1 . TRBV9 few CASAKGGPGEQFF TGTGCCAGCGCAAAGGGGGGCCCTGGTGAGCAGTTCTTC
TRBJ2-3 . TRBV27 few CASSLSTRSWPQYF TGTGCCAGCAGTTTATCGACGAGGTCCTGGCCGCAGTATTTT
TRBJ2-7 TRBD2 TRBV7-9 few CASSPRLAGDAYEQYF TGTGCCAGCAGCCCACGACTAGCGGGGGACGCCTACGAGCAGTACTTC
TRBJ2-1 . TRBV3-1 . CASSVSRGRRASSYNEQFF TGTGCCAGCAGCGTCTCGCGGGGGCGCCGCGCTAGCTCCTACAATGAGCAGTTCTTC
TRBJ2-6 TRBD1 TRBV18 few CASSPQTGAGANVLTF TGTGCCAGCTCACCACAAACAGGGGCTGGGGCCAACGTCCTGACTTTC
TRBJ2-2 TRBD1 TRBV6-2/TRBV6-3 many CASVPGTVEAGELFF TGTGCCAGCGTCCCCGGGACAGTCGAAGCCGGGGAGCTGTTTTTT